This is a list of T cell receptor beta chains from one sample in a study of blood T cells in healthy people across ages. MiXCR, run by TCRdb on the 5' RACE reads, gives a single entry per CDR3 protein. The sample consists of around 990,000 distinct CDR3 sequences, around two fifths of them appearing once. Input material: blood. The receptor source for this set is a young man in good health. CDR3s include the opening cysteine and the closing phenylalanine or tryptophan. D genes are given only for firm matches. Clone size appears in some rows only: once, few, many, or a class for an expanded clone.

j_call clone_size v_call d_call cdr3_nt cdr3_aa
TRBJ1-1 - TRBV10-3 - TGTGCCATCAGCCCCACTGTGACTGAAGCTTTCTTT CAISPTVTEAFF
TRBJ2-1 - TRBV20-1 - TGCAGTGCTAGAGAATCAACAGAGGATGAGCAGTTCTTC CSARESTEDEQFF
TRBJ1-4 - TRBV7-6 - TGTGCCAGCAGCGAGGGCGGGTACGAAAAACTGTTTTTT CASSEGGYEKLFF
TRBJ1-4 few TRBV20-1 - TGCAGTGCTAGAGTGGGGTCTTCACGTGAAAAACTGTTTTTT CSARVGSSREKLFF
TRBJ2-7 - TRBV9 - TGTGCCAGCAGCGTAGGTGGGGGTATGTATGAGCAGTACTTC CASSVGGGMYEQYF
TRBJ1-2 few TRBV6-5 TRBD1 TGTGCCAGCACCTCACCCTGGACAGGGCATGGCTACACCTTC CASTSPWTGHGYTF
TRBJ2-1 few TRBV27 - TGTGCCAGCAGTTTAGGGTCAGACGGCAATGAGCAGTTCTTC CASSLGSDGNEQFF
TRBJ1-4 few TRBV29-1 TRBD1 TGCAGCGTTGTGGGGACAGTCGCAACTAATGAAAAACTGTTTTTT CSVVGTVATNEKLFF
TRBJ1-4 few TRBV13 - TGTGCCAGCAGCCTGGTGACAGAAGGTATGCGGAAACTGTTTTTT CASSLVTEGMRKLFF
TRBJ1-4 - TRBV14 TRBD1 TGTGCCAGCAGCCAAGTTGGCAGGGGGCATGCTAATGAAAAACTGTTTTTT CASSQVGRGHANEKLFF
TRBJ2-1 - TRBV10-3 TRBD2 TGTGCCATCAAGGGCCCGCCTAGCGGGGTCGGTTACAATGAGCAGTTCTTC CAIKGPPSGVGYNEQFF
TRBJ2-3 - TRBV11-2 - TGTGCCAGCAGCTGGCTAGGGTTGAGCACAGATACGCAGTATTTT CASSWLGLSTDTQYF